This TCR beta chain was sequenced for a study of cytomegalovirus exposure and HLA in healthy donors. Across the study: The Caucasian-associated ancestry cluster contained about 80% of the 300 to 400 genotyped donors.

Study results and limitations: Some public TCRs appeared in many individuals, while most sequences were rare. Researchers counted 164 TCR beta chains as cytomegalovirus-associated.

CDR1 and CDR2 (germline): MDHEN, SYDVKM. This CDR3 comprises 13 residues. The V gene end was trimmed by 5 bases and the J gene end by 7 bases; junction bases not matched to a gene: 5. With 60 Vbeta and 13 Jbeta primers, the PCR was carried out. This table comes from immunoSEQ multiplex PCR, and its TCRdb copy is limited to in-frame clones, with some not included. This table has under 150,000 clones, roughly 80% appearing once. Note on this clone: Its specificity is not known.

The chain is built from TRBV28 and TRBJ1-2; TRBD1 matches 9 bases. The sequence was obtained from a male donor in good health and CMV-seronegative. Sequences were obtained from PBMCs. CDR3 region: CASSPGQGFGYTF. The DNA of the CDR3 is TGTGCCAGCAGTCCTGGACAGGGGTTTGGCTACACCTTC.